Sequencing of this T cell receptor beta chain was carried out in a study of cytomegalovirus exposure and HLA in healthy donors. Notes on the study in general: Clonal expansion, a later analysis showed, was greater in HLA-associated TCR beta chains than in equally common others. Most TCR beta V segments were productive about 87% or about 30% of the time in an earlier analysis.

Vbeta (60) and Jbeta (13) primers were used in the PCR. TCRdb's table, derived via immunoSEQ multiplex PCR, lists solely in-frame clones and lacks some. The table includes 60,000 to 75,000 clones, 73% detected once. On this clone itself: The antigen is undetermined.

Per the germline V gene, CDR1 is SEHNR and CDR2 is FQNEAQ (reference sequence). Unmatched junction bases numbered 2, after V lost 4 bases and J lost 1 base. This CDR3 is built from 15 residues. Each donor was healthy, and each was a bone marrow donor. When sampled, the donors appeared nominally healthy, though they likely had unrecorded immune exposures. This TCR came from a man aged 50-60 years in good health and CMV-seronegative. Sample: PBMCs. The V gene is TRBV7-9, the J gene TRBJ2-3; TRBD2 matches 10 bases. In DNA, the CDR3 is TGTGCCAGCAGCTCCGGACTAGCGGGCACAGATACGCAGTATTTT. Translating it yields CASSSGLAGTDTQYF.